These T cell receptor beta chains were read from a single sample in a study of T-cell memory formation after mild COVID-19. TCRdb reanalysed the 5' RACE reads using MiXCR and keeps one entry per CDR3 protein. The sample holds a few hundred thousand distinct CDR3 sequences, roughly 8% seen once. Sequenced input: PBMCs or a T cell subset sorted from them (not recorded which). These receptors came from a man aged 18 to 35 who had mild COVID-19 (a few samples of this study predate the infection). Cell type and time point are not known. Both conserved end residues are part of each CDR3. D genes are given only for firm matches. The size entry is marked missing in some rows and otherwise reads once, few, many or a size class.

j_call: TRBJ1-5; d_call: .; clone_size: .; v_call: TRBV12-3/TRBV12-4; cdr3_aa: CASSLNRAQPQHF; cdr3_nt: TGTGCCAGCAGCCTAAACAGGGCCCAACCCCAGCATTTT
j_call: TRBJ1-5; d_call: .; clone_size: .; v_call: TRBV5-6; cdr3_aa: CASSRQGLNQPQHF; cdr3_nt: TGTGCCAGCAGCAGACAAGGACTAAATCAGCCCCAGCATTTT
j_call: TRBJ2-7; d_call: .; clone_size: few; v_call: TRBV4-3; cdr3_aa: CASSQGGVAYEQYF; cdr3_nt: TGCGCCAGCAGCCAAGGGGGGGTGGCCTACGAGCAGTACTTC
j_call: TRBJ1-5; d_call: .; clone_size: .; v_call: TRBV12-3/TRBV12-4; cdr3_aa: CASSLAGRPRDQPQHF; cdr3_nt: TGTGCCAGCAGTTTAGCGGGCAGGCCGAGGGATCAGCCCCAGCATTTT
j_call: TRBJ2-3; d_call: TRBD2; clone_size: .; v_call: TRBV7-6; cdr3_aa: CASSFGGGRDTQYF; cdr3_nt: TGTGCCAGCAGCTTCGGGGGGGGGCGCGATACGCAGTATTTT
j_call: TRBJ2-4; d_call: TRBD1; clone_size: many; v_call: TRBV3-1; cdr3_aa: CASSQGGQGGNIQYF; cdr3_nt: TGTGCCAGCAGCCAAGGAGGACAGGGCGGAAACATTCAGTACTTC
j_call: TRBJ2-5; d_call: .; clone_size: few; v_call: TRBV7-9; cdr3_aa: CASTPGGGAQYF; cdr3_nt: TGTGCCAGCACCCCAGGCGGAGGGGCCCAGTACTTC
j_call: TRBJ1-5; d_call: .; clone_size: .; v_call: TRBV6-5; cdr3_aa: CASFGAWGEGHF; cdr3_nt: TGTGCCAGCTTCGGGGCCTGGGGGGAGGGGCATTTT
j_call: TRBJ1-5; d_call: .; clone_size: few; v_call: TRBV5-6; cdr3_aa: CASSTGPMDDNQPQHF; cdr3_nt: TGTGCCAGCAGCACGGGACCCATGGATGACAATCAGCCCCAGCATTTT
j_call: TRBJ2-2; d_call: .; clone_size: many; v_call: TRBV7-8; cdr3_aa: CASSLERVTGELFF; cdr3_nt: TGTGCCAGCAGCTTAGAAAGAGTCACCGGGGAGCTGTTTTTT
j_call: TRBJ2-1; d_call: TRBD2; clone_size: few; v_call: TRBV4-3; cdr3_aa: CASSQGGLAHEQFF; cdr3_nt: TGCGCCAGCAGCCAAGGGGGACTAGCACATGAGCAGTTCTTC